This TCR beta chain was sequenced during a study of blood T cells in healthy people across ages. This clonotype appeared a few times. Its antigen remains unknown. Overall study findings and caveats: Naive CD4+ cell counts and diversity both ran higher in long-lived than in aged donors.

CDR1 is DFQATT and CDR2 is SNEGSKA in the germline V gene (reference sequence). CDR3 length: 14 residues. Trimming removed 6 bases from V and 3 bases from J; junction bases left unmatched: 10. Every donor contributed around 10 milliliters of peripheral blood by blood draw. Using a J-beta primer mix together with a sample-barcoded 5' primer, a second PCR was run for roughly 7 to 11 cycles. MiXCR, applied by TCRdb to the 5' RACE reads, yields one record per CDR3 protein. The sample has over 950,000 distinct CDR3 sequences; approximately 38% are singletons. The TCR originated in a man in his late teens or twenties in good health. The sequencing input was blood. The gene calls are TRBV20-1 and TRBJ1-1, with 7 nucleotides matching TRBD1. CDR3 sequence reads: CSAPSRDSDTEAFF. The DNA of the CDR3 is TGCAGTGCCCCATCCAGGGACAGCGACACTGAAGCTTTCTTT.